These 17 T cell receptor beta chains originate from one sample sequenced in a study of CD8+ T cells in alopecia areata. The sample's treatment: oral pan-JAK inhibitor, 5-10 mg twice daily. Sequencing templates came from extracted RNA that was reverse transcribed into cDNA. The data were produced by immunoSEQ multiplex PCR, yet TCRdb's version contains in-frame clones alone and is incomplete. The sample has roughly 180,000 clones; approximately 53% are singletons. Material: CD8+ T cells sorted from blood, obtained at week 24, from a patient treated with tofacitinib. These receptors all stem from a human donor with alopecia areata.

V gene TRBV7-2 combines with J gene TRBJ2-3, with 7 nucleotides matching TRBD2. The CDR3 totals 17 residues. With 5 bases clipped from V and 2 bases from J, the junction kept 13 bases outside the gene matches. Germline V gives CDR1 SGHTA, CDR2 FQGNSA. CDR3: CASSVPDERGSTDTQYF. The CDR3 region has the DNA TGTGCCAGCAGCGTACCAGATGAGCGGGGATCCACAGATACGCAGTATTTT.

The CDR3 here is CSVPLQGGAFF. In DNA, the CDR3 is TGCAGCGTTCCCCTACAGGGTGGAGCTTTCTTT. The rearrangement links TRBV29-1 to TRBJ1-1, with D maybe TRBD1 (6 bases). CDR3 length: 11 amino acids. CDR1 is SQVTM and CDR2 is ANQGSEA in the germline V gene. V was shortened by 5 bases and J by 10 bases, with 14 bases between the two germline ends.

This clone was observed a few times. This chain links TRBV25-1 with TRBJ1-4, with unresolved D. The V end was cut by 4 bases, the J end by 12 bases, with 6 bases between. The CDR3 extends over 10 amino acids. CDR1 is MGHDK and CDR2 is SYGVNS in the germline V gene. CDR3 in DNA: TGTGCCAGCAGTGGCAGGCAACTGTTTTTT. Its protein is CASSGRQLFF.

The chain recombines TRBV30 with TRBJ1-2; tentative D call: TRBD1 (6 bases). The germline V gene has CDR1 GTSNPN and CDR2 SVGIG (reference sequence). The CDR3 spans 13 residues. Trimming took off 4 bases at V and 4 bases at J, with 13 bases between the two ends. The CDR3 sequence is CAWTPTGTYGYTF. CDR3 in DNA: TGTGCCTGGACTCCCACAGGGACCTATGGCTACACCTTC.

This clone was seen just once. The chain is built from TRBV5-6 and TRBJ1-1; D is unclear. CDR3 size: 13 residues. The germline gives CDR1 SGHDT, CDR2 YYEEEE. With 0 bases removed from V and 5 bases from J, the gap between germline ends came to 8 bases. In DNA form, the CDR3 reads TGTGCCAGCAGCTTGGGCTTTGGTACTGAAGCTTTCTTT. It codes for CASSLGFGTEAFF.

As regards this clone: At the DNA level, this CDR3 is encoded by other sequences in the same sample as well. The chain employs TRBV27 and TRBJ1-5; D is undetermined. Trimming left V 3 bases short and J 4 bases short, with 7 bases between. Germline V gene sequence: CDR1 MNHEY, CDR2 SMNVEV (reference sequence). The CDR3 contains 13 residues. The CDR3 region is CASSFGRNQPQHF. The CDR3 region has the DNA TGTGCCAGCAGTTTCGGACGTAATCAGCCCCAGCATTTT.

This clone was observed a few times. V usage is TRBV7-2 and J usage is TRBJ1-5; D gene unclear. CDR3 length: 15 amino acids. Germline V gives CDR1 SGHTA, CDR2 FQGNSA. Deletions cut 5 bases from V and 9 bases from J, with 20 bases between. In nucleotides, the CDR3 is TGTGCCAGCAGCCCATCGAGGACGGGAGCCGTGCCCCAGCATTTT. This translates into CASSPSRTGAVPQHF.

This clone has more than one count but fewer than ten. The chain uses TRBV13 and TRBJ2-7; the D gene could be TRBD1 or TRBD2 (5 bases each). Germline values: CDR1 PRHDT, CDR2 FYEKMQ (reference sequence). V dropped 3 bases and J dropped 3 bases, with 18 bases sitting between them. This CDR3 is built from 16 residues. DNA for the CDR3: TGTGCCAGCAGCTTCAAGCTCCGGGACGCGAACTACGAGCAGTACTTC. Amino acids: CASSFKLRDANYEQYF.

The V call is TRBV29-1, the J call TRBJ1-2; TRBD1 aligns across 7 bases. Germline trimming cut 7 bases from V and 8 bases from J; bases unmatched to any gene: 16. Looked up from germline, CDR1 is SQVTM and CDR2 is ANQGSEA. The CDR3 has 14 amino acids. Written as DNA, the CDR3 is TGCAGCGCCTATATAGGGGCTGACAGGGTCGGCTACACCTTC. Translation gives CSAYIGADRVGYTF.

The chain joins TRBV7-8 to TRBJ2-1; 8 nucleotides match TRBD2. Germline V gene sequence: CDR1 SGHVS, CDR2 FQNEAQ. The CDR3 totals 15 residues. J lost 4 bases, V lost 4 bases, and 6 bases had no gene match. The chain's CDR3 is CASSSPAGVYNEQFF. The DNA of the CDR3 is TGTGCCAGCAGCTCTCCAGCGGGGGTTTACAATGAGCAGTTCTTC.

V and J are TRBV9 and TRBJ1-5, with no clear D. The CDR3 runs to 14 residues. Trimming took off 4 bases at V and 9 bases at J, with 17 bases between the two ends. Germline values: CDR1 SGDLS, CDR2 YYNGEE. The CDR3 here is CASSPALARGPQHF. In nucleotides, the CDR3 is TGTGCCAGCAGCCCTGCCTTGGCCCGGGGGCCCCAGCATTTT.

The CDR3 loop is CASKSYQGADTEAFF. CDR3 nucleotide sequence: TGTGCCAGCAAGTCATATCAGGGGGCAGACACTGAAGCTTTCTTT. The V call is TRBV27, the J call TRBJ1-1; TRBD1 aligns across 8 bases. This CDR3 is built from 15 residues. V trimming: 7 bases; J trimming: 3 bases; junction bases outside the gene matches: 10. Germline-derived CDR1 and CDR2 are MNHEY and SMNVEV (reference sequence).

V and J are TRBV4-3 and TRBJ1-5; D is undetermined. Trimming cost V 0 bases and J 5 bases, with 11 bases left between them. This CDR3 comprises 15 residues. Per the germline V gene, CDR1 is LGHNA and CDR2 is YSLEER. The CDR3: CASSQDPAVHQPQHF. CDR3 coding DNA: TGCGCCAGCAGCCAAGATCCGGCTGTTCATCAGCCCCAGCATTTT.

This clone occurred a few times. This chain uses TRBV19 with TRBJ2-4; D is tentatively TRBD1 or TRBD2 (5 bases each). Germline CDR1 is LNHDA and CDR2 is SQIVND (reference sequence). The CDR3 covers 14 residues. V gave up 7 bases and J gave up 1 base, with 11 bases separating them. The CDR3 region is CASTARDAKNIQYF. The CDR3 DNA follows: TGTGCCAGTACTGCCAGGGACGCCAAAAACATTCAGTACTTC.

This chain connects TRBV15 to TRBJ2-3; 10 positions agree with TRBD2. Germline assignment: CDR1 LNHNV and CDR2 YYDKDF (reference sequence). V lost 5 bases to trimming and J lost 2 bases; unmatched junction nucleotides: 1. The length of the CDR3 is 14 residues. The DNA of the CDR3 is TGTGCCACCAGCGGGACTAGCGACACAGATACGCAGTATTTT. Translation gives CATSGTSDTDTQYF.

The chain recombines TRBV4-3 with TRBJ1-2, with D possibly TRBD1 on 5 matching bases. The length of the CDR3 is 15 residues. CDR1 LGHNA and CDR2 YSLEER come from the germline V gene. The germline V and J ends were trimmed by 0 bases and 4 bases, with 12 bases remaining between them. CDR3 coding DNA: TGCGCCAGCAGCCAAGATGCAGGGCGCGGCTATGGCTACACCTTC. Amino acid sequence: CASSQDAGRGYGYTF.

This clone occurred a few times. V is TRBV13 and J is TRBJ2-4, with D maybe TRBD2 (5 bases). V was shortened by 3 bases and J by 1 base, with 16 bases between the two germline ends. The germline V gene encodes CDR1 PRHDT and CDR2 FYEKMQ (reference sequence). The CDR3 loop spans 17 amino acids. In nucleotides, the CDR3 is TGTGCCAGCAGCTTGGGAGAGCGTCAAGGGGCCAAAAACATTCAGTACTTC. Residues: CASSLGERQGAKNIQYF.